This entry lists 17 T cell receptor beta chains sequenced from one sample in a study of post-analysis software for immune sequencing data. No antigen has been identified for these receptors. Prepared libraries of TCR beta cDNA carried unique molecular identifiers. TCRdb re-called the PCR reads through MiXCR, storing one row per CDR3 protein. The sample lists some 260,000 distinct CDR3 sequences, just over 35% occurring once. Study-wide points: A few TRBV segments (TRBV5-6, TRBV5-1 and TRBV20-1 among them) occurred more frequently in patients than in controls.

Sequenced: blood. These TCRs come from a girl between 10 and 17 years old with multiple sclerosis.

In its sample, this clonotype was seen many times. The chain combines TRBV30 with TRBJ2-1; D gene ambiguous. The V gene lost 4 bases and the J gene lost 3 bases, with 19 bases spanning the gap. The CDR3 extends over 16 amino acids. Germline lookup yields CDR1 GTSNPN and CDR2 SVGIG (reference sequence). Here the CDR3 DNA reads TGTGCCTGGATCCCTACCGGGTACCGTGACTACAATGAGCAGTTCTTC. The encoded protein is CAWIPTGYRDYNEQFF.

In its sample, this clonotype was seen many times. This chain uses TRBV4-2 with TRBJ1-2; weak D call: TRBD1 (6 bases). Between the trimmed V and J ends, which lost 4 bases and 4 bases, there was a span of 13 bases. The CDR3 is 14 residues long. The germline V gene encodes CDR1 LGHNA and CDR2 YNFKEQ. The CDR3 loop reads CASSRNRESYGYTF. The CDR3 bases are TGTGCCAGCAGCCGGAACAGGGAGAGCTATGGCTACACCTTC.

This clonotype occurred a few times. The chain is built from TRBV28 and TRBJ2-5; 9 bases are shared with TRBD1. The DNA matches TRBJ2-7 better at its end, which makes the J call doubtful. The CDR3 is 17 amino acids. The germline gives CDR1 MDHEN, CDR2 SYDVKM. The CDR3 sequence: CASRSLFPSGQGDEQYF. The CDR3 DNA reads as TGTGCCAGCAGGAGTTTATTCCCCTCGGGACAGGGTGACGAGCAGTACTTC.

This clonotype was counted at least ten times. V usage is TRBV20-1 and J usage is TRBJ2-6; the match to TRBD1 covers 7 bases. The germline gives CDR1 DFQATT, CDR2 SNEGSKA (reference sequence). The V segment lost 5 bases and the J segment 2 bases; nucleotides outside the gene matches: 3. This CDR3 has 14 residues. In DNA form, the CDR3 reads TGCAGTGCTCTCACAGGGGCTGGGGCCAACGTCCTGACTTTC. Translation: CSALTGAGANVLTF.

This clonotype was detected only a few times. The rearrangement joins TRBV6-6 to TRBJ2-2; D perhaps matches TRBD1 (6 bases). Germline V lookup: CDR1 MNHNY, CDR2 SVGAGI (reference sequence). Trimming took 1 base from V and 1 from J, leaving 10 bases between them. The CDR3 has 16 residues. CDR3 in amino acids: CASSYLDSGNTGELFF. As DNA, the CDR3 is TGTGCCAGCAGTTACTTGGACAGCGGGAACACCGGGGAGCTGTTTTTT.

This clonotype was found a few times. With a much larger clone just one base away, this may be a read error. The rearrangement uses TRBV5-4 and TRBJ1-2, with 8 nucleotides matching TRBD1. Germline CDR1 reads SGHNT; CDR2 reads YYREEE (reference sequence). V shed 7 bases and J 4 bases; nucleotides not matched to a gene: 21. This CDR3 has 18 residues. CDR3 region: CASYVLRGQARSCYGYTF. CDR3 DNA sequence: TGTGCCAGCTACGTGCTAAGGGGACAGGCAAGGTCGTGCTATGGCTACACCTTC.

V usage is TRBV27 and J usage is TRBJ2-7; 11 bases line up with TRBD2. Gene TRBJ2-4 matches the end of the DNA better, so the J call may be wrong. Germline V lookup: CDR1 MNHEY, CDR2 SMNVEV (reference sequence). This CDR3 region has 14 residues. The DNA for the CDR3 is TGTGCCAGCAGTCGCACTAGCGGGAGCGACATTCAGTACTTC. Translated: CASSRTSGSDIQYF.

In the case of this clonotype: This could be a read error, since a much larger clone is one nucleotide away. The CDR3 loop reads CAISKSGSTQHF. The CDR3 DNA reads TGTGCCATCAGTAAGTCTGGGTCTACCCAGCATTTT. The chain joins TRBV10-3 to TRBJ1-5, with D hard to call. The CDR3 extends over 12 amino acids. Germline loops: CDR1 ENHRY, CDR2 SYGVKD.

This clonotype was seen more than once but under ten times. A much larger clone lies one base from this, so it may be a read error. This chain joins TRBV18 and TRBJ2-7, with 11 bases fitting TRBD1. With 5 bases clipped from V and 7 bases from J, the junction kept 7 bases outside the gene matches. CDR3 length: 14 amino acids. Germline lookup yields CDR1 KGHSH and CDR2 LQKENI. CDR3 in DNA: TGTGCCAGCTCATCAAGGACAGGGGGCGGTGAGCAGTACTTC. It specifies CASSSRTGGGEQYF.

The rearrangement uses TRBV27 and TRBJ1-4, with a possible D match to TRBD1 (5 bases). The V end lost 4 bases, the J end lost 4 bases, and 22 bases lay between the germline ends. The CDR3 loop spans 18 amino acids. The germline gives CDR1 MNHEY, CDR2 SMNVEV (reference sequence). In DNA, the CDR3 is TGTGCCAGCAGTTCCGAAAGGCTCCACTGGGGCGATAATGAAAAACTGTTTTTT. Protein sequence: CASSSERLHWGDNEKLFF. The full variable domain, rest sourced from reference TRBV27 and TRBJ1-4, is EAQVTQNPRYLITVTGKKLTVTCSQNMNHEYMSWYRQDPGLGLRQIYYSMNVEVTDKGDVPEGYKVSRKEKRNFPLILESPSPNQTSLYFCASSSERLHWGDNEKLFFGSGTQLSVL.

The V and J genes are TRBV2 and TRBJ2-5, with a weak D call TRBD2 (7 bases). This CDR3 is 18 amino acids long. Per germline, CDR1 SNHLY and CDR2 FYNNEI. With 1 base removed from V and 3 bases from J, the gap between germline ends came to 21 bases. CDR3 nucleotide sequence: TGTGCCAGCAGTGAAGATGGACTCCGGACTAGGGGGAAAGAGACCCAGTACTTC. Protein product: CASSEDGLRTRGKETQYF.

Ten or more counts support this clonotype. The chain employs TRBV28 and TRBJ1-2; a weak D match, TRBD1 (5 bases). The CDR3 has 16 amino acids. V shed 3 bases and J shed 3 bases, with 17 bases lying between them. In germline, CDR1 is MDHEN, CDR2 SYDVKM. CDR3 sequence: CASSFRGVGLDYGYTF. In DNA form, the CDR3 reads TGTGCCAGCAGTTTCAGAGGAGTGGGGCTGGACTATGGCTACACCTTC.

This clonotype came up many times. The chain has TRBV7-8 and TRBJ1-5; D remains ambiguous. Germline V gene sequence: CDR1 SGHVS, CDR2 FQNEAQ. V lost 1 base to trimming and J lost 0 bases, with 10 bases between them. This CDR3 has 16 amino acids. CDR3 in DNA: TGTGCCAGCAGCTTAGGGGTGGGGTATAGCAATCAGCCCCAGCATTTT. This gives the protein CASSLGVGYSNQPQHF.

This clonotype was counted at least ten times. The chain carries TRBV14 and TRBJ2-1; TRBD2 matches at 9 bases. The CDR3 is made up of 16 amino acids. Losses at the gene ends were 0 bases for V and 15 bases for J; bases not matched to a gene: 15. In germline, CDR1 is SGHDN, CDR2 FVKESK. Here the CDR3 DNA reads TGTGCCAGCAGCCAAGATCGGGGACTAGCCGATGGCCTGCCGTTCTTC. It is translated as CASSQDRGLADGLPFF.

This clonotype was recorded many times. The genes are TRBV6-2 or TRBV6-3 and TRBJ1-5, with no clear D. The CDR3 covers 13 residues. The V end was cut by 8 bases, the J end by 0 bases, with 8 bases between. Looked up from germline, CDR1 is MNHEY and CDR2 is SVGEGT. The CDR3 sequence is CASRENSNQPQHF. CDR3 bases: TGTGCCAGCCGCGAAAATAGCAATCAGCCCCAGCATTTT.

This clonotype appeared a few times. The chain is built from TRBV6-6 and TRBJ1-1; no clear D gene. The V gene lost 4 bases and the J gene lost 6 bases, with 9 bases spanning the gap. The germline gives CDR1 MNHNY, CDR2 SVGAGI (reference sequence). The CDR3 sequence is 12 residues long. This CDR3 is CASSSDGSEAFF. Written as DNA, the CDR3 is TGTGCCAGCAGTTCCGACGGTTCTGAAGCTTTCTTT.

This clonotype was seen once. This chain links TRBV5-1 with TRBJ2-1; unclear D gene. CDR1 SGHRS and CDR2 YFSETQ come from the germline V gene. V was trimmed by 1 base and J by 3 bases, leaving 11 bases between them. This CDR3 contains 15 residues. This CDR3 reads CASSLRARLYNEQFF. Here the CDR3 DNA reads TGCGCCAGCAGCTTGCGGGCCAGGCTCTACAATGAGCAGTTCTTC.